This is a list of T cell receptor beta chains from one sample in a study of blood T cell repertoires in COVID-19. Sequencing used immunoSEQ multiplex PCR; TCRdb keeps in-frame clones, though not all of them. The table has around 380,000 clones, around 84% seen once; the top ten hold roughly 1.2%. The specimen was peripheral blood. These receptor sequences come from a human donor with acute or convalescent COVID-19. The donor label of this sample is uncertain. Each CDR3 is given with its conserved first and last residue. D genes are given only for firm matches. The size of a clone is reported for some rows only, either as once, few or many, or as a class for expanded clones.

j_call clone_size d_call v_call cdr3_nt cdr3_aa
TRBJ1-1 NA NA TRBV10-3 TGTGCCATCAGTGGGGGGAGAGGACAGCGTAACACTGAAGCTTTCTTT CAISGGRGQRNTEAFF
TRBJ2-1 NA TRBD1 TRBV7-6 TGTGCCAGCAGCTTATTTTCGACAGGGGGTGGATATGAGCAGTTCTTC CASSLFSTGGGYEQFF
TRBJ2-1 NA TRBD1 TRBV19 TGTGCCAGTAGTAGTGGGGACAGTTGGCGCAATGAGCAGTTCTTC CASSSGDSWRNEQFF
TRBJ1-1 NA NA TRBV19 TGTGCCAGTACCCGTGGACAGCTAAAGGACACTGAAGCTTTCTTT CASTRGQLKDTEAFF
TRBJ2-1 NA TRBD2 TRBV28 TGTGCCAGCCAAGCGGGACCCTACAATGAGCAGTTCTTC CASQAGPYNEQFF
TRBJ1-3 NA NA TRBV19 TGTGCCAGTAGTATGTTCAGGGGAAACACCATATATTTT CASSMFRGNTIYF
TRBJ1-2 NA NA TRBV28 TGTGCCAGCAGTTTAACTGGGGGCTGGAGTGGCTACACCTTC CASSLTGGWSGYTF
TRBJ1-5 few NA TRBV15 TGTGCCACCAGCACCGAATTAGGTGGAGGGCAGCCCCAGCATTTT CATSTELGGGQPQHF
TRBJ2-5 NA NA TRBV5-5 TGTGCCAGCAGCCAACAAGGACATTGGAGAGAGACCCAGTACTTC CASSQQGHWRETQYF
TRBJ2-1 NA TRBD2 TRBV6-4 TGTGCCAGCAGTGAAACTAGCGACTACAATGAGCAGTTCTTC CASSETSDYNEQFF
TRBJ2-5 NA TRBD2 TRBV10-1 TGCGCCAGCAGTGGGGCGGCGGGGGGGTCTCAAGAGACCCAGTACTTC CASSGAAGGSQETQYF
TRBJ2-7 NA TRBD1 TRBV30 TGTGCCTGGGGGACAGGGAGCTACGAGCAGTACTTC CAWGTGSYEQYF
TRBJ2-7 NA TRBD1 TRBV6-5 TGTGCCAGTCACCGGGGACAGGTCTACGAGCAGTACTTC CASHRGQVYEQYF
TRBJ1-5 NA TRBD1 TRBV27 TGTGCCAGCAGTCCCCGGGACAGGGGGCGCCGTCAGCCCCAGCATTTT CASSPRDRGRRQPQHF
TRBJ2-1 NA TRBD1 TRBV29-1 TGCAGCCTACGACAGGGGGCCTATGAGCAGTTCTTC CSLRQGAYEQFF
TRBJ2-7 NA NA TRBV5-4 TGTGCCAGCAGCCAAAGACAGTCCTACGAGCAGTACTTC CASSQRQSYEQYF
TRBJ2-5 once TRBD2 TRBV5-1 TGCGCCAGCAGCTTGACGGGAGGGGCGGAGACCCAGTACTTC CASSLTGGAETQYF